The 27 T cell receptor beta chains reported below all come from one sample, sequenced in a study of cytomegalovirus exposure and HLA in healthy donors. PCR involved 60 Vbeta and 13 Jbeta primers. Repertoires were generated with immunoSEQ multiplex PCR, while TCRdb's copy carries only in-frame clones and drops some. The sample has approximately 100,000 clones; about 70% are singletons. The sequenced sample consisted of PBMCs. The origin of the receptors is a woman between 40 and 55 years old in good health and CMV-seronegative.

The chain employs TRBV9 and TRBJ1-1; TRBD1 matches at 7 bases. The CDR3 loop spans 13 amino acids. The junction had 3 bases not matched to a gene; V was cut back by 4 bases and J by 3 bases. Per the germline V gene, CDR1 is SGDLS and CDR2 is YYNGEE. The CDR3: CASSLDRDTEAFF. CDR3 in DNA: TGTGCCAGCAGCCTCGACAGGGACACTGAAGCTTTCTTT.

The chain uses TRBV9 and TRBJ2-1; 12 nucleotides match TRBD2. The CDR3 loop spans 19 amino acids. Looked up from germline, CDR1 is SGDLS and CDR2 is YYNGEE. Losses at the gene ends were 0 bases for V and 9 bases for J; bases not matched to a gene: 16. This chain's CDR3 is CASSVGILSSGRARSEQFF. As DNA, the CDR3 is TGTGCCAGCAGCGTAGGTATCCTGTCTAGCGGGAGGGCTCGGAGTGAGCAGTTCTTC.

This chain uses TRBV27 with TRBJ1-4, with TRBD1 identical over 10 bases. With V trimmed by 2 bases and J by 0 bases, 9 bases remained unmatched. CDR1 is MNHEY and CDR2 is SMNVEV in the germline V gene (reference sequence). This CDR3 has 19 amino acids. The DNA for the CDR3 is TGTGCCAGCAGTTTAAAACGGGACAGGGGTTGGGCAACTAATGAAAAACTGTTTTTT. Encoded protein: CASSLKRDRGWATNEKLFF.

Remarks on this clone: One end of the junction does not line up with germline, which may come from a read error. This CDR3 reads CATSDNGLYYGYTF. The CDR3 nucleotides read TGTGCCACCAGTGATAACGGTCTATACTATGGCTACACCTTC. The chain joins TRBV6-6 to TRBJ1-2; D is unclear. Germline V gene data show CDR1 as MNHNY and CDR2 as SVGAGI (reference sequence). The CDR3 contains 14 residues.

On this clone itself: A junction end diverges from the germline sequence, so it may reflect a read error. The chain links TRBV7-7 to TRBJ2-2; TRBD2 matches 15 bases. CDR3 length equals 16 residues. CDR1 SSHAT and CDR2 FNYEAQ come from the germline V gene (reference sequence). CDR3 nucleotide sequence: TGTGCTAGCAGCGGACTAGCGGGAGGGCACACCGGGGAGCTGTTTTTT. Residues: CASSGLAGGHTGELFF.

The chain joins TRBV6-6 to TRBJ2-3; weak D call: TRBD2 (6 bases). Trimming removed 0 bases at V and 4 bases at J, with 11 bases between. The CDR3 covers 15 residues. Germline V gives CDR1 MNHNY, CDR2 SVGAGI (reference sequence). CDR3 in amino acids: CASSYSSGVADTQYF. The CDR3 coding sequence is TGTGCCAGCAGTTACTCGTCGGGAGTGGCAGATACGCAGTATTTT.

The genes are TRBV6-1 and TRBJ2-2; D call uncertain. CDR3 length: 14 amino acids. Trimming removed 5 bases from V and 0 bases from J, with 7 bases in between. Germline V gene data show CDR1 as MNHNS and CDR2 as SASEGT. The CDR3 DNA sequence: TGTGCCAGCAGTTTCAGGACGAACACCGGGGAGCTGTTTTTT. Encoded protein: CASSFRTNTGELFF.

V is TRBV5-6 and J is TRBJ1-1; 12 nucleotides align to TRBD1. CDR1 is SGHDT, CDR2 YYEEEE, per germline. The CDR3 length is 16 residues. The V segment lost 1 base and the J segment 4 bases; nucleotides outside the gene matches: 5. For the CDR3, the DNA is TGTGCCAGCAGCTTGATGGGACAGGGGGCGAGCACTGAAGCTTTCTTT. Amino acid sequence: CASSLMGQGASTEAFF.

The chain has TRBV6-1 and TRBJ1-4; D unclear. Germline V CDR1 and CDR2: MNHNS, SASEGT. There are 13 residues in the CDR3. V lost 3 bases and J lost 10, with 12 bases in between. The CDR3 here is CASSDRQDGKLFF. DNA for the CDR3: TGTGCCAGCAGTGACAGGCAGGATGGAAAACTGTTTTTT.

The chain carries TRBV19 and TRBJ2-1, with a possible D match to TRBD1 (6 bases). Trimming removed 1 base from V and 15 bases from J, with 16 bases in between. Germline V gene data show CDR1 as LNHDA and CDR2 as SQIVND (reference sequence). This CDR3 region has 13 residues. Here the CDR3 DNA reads TGTGCCAGTAGTATAGGGGCAGGGGTCAGCTGGTTCTTC. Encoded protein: CASSIGAGVSWFF.

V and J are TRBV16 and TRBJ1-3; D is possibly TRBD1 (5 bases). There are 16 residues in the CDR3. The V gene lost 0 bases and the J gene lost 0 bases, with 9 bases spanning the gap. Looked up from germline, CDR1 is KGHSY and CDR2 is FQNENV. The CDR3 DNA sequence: TGTGCCAGCAGCCAATCCGACAGAAGCTCTGGAAACACCATATATTTT. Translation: CASSQSDRSSGNTIYF.

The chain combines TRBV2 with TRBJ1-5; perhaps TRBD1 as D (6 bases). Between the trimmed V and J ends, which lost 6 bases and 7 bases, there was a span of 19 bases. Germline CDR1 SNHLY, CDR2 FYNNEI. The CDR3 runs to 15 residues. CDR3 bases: TGTGCCAGCAGCTACTGGGGGGGCGACAACCAGCCCCAGCATTTT. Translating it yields CASSYWGGDNQPQHF.

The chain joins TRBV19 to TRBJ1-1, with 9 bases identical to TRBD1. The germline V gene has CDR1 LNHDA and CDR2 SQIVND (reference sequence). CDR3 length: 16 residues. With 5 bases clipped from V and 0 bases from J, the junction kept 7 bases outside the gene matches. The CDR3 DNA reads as TGTGCCAGTAGTCGACAGGGGGTTGGCGTGAACACTGAAGCTTTCTTT. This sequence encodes CASSRQGVGVNTEAFF.

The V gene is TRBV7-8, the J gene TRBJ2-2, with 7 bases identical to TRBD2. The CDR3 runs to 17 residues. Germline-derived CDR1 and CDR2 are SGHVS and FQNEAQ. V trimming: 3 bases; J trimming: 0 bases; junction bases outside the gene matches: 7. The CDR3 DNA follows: TGTGCCAGCAGCTTCCCAGGACTAGGAACGAACACCGGGGAGCTGTTTTTT. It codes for CASSFPGLGTNTGELFF.

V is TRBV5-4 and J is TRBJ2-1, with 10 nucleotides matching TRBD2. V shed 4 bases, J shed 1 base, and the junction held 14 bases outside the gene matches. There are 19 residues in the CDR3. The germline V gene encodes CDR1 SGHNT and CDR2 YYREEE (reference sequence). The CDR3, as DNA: TGTGCCAGCAGCCTTGGAGGGCTAGCGGGAGACGTTTCCTACAATGAGCAGTTCTTC. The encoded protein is CASSLGGLAGDVSYNEQFF. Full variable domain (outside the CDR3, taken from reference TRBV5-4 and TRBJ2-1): ETGVTQSPTHLIKTRGQQVTLRCSSQSGHNTVSWYQQALGQGPQFIFQYYREEENGRGNFPPRFSGLQFPNYSSELNVNALELDDSALYLCASSLGGLAGDVSYNEQFFGPGTRLTVL.

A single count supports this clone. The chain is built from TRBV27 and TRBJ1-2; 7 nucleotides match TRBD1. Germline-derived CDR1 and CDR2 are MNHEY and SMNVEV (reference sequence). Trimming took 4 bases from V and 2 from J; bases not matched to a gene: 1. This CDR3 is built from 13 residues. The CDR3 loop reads CASSSQGNYGYTF. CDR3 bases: TGTGCCAGCAGTTCACAGGGGAACTATGGCTACACCTTC.

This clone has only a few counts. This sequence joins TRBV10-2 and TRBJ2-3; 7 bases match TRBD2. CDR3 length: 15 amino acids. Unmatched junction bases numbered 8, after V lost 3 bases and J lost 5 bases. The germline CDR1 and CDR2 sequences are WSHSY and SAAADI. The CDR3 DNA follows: TGCGCCAGCAGTGACGGCGCGGGAGCGGGAGATACGCAGTATTTT. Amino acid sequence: CASSDGAGAGDTQYF.

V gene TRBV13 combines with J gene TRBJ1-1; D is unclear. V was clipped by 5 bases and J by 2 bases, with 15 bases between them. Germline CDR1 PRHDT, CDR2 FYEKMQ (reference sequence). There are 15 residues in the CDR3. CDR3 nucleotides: TGTGCCAGCAGCCTACTGGGCAGACCCAACACTGAAGCTTTCTTT. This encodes CASSLLGRPNTEAFF.

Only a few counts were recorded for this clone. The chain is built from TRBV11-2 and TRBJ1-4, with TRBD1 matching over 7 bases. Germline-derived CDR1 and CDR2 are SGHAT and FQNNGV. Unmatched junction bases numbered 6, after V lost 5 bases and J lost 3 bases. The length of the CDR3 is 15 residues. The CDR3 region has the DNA TGTGCCAGCAGCCCCGGGACAGCATCTAATGAAAAACTGTTTTTT. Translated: CASSPGTASNEKLFF.

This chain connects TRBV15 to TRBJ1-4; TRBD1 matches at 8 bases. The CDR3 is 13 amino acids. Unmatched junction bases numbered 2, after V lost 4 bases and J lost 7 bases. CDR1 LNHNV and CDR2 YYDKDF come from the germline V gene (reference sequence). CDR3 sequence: CATSTDRVEKLFF. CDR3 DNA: TGTGCCACCAGCACGGACAGGGTTGAAAAACTGTTTTTT. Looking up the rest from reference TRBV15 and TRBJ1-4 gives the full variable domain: DAMVIQNPRYQVTQFGKPVTLSCSQTLNHNVMYWYQQKSSQAPKLLFHYYDKDFNNEADTPDNFQSRRPNTSFCFLDIRSPGLGDTAMYLCATSTDRVEKLFFGSGTQLSVL.

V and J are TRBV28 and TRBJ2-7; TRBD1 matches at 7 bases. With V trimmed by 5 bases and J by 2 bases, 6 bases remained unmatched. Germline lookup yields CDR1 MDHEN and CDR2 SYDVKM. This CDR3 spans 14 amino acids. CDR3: CASSGGDRAYEQYF. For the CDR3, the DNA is TGTGCCAGCAGTGGGGGAGACAGGGCCTACGAGCAGTACTTC.

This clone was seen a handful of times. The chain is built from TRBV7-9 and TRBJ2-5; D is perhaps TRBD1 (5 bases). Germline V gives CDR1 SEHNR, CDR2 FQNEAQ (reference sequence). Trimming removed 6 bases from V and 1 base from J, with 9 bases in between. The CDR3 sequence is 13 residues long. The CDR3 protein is CASRSGFQETQYF. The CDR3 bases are TGTGCCAGCAGGTCAGGGTTCCAAGAGACCCAGTACTTC.

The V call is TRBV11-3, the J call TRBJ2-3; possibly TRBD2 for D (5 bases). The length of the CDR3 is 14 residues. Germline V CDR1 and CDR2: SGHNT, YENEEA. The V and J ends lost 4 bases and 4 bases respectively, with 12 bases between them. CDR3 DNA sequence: TGTGCCAGCAGCTCTGGACGGGGAGCAGATACGCAGTATTTT. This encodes CASSSGRGADTQYF.

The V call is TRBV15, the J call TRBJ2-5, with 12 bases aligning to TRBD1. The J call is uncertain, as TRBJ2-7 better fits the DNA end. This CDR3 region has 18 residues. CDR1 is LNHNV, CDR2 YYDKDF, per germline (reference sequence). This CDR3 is CATSRGPGQGAYSYEQYF. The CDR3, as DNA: TGTGCCACCAGCAGAGGACCGGGACAGGGGGCCTACTCCTACGAGCAGTACTTC.

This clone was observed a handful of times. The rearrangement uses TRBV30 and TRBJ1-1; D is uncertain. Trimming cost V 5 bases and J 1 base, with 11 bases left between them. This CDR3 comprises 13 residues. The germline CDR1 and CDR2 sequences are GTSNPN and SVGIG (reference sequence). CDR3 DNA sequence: TGTGCCTGGGGGAGAGGATCGAACACTGAAGCTTTCTTT. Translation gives CAWGRGSNTEAFF.

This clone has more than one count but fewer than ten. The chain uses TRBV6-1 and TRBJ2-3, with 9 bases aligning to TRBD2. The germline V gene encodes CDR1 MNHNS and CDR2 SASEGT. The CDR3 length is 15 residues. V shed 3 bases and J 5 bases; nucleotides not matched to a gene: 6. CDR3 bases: TGTGCCAGCAGTGATCCCGGGACTAGCCTAGATACGCAGTATTTT. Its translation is CASSDPGTSLDTQYF.

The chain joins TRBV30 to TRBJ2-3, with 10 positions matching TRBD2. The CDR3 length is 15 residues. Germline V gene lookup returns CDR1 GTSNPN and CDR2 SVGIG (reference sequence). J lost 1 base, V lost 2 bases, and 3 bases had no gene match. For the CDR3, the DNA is TGTGCCTGGAGTCTAGGGACTAGCGGCACAGATACGCAGTATTTT. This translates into CAWSLGTSGTDTQYF.